This T cell receptor (beta chain) was sequenced for a study of blood T cells in healthy people across ages. Study-wide results and limits: Donor CMV infection status was unknown, possibly confounding age-related changes in expanded clonotypes. Per million T cells, TCR beta diversity dropped about linearly as age rose.

V was shortened by 6 bases and J by 3 bases, with 17 bases between the two germline ends. The CDR3 is made up of 15 amino acids. Donors gave around 9.8 milliliters of peripheral blood apiece. In its sample, this clonotype was seen a few times. Its specificity is not known. It was with a sample-barcoded 5' primer and a J-beta primer mix that a second PCR of roughly 7 to 12 cycles was run. TCRdb reanalysed the 5' RACE reads using MiXCR and keeps one entry per CDR3 protein. The sample includes 600,000 to 850,000 distinct CDR3 sequences, 35% to 45% of them seen just once. The material sequenced was blood. This sequence was found in a woman between 55 and 75 years old in good health. The genes are TRBV12-3 or TRBV12-4 and TRBJ1-2; possibly TRBD1 for D (5 bases). The CDR3 sequence is CASRPPTDLDYGYTF. In nucleotides, the CDR3 is TGTGCCAGCAGACCGCCGACAGATCTTGACTATGGCTACACCTTC.